The entry that follows covers one TCR beta chain sequence. Its target antigen remains unknown. Base qualities were left out, and no much larger clone turns up one base away. This entry belongs to a study of blood T cell repertoires in COVID-19 (dated by TCRdb to about 2020). In terms of the full investigation: Collaborator samples came from the United States, Italy and Spain and covered acute and convalescent phases of COVID-19. The prospective study material was composed of cDNA or gDNA derived from T cells, B-cell-depleted T cells, or PBMCs. Subjects who had been exposed to COVID-19, were actively infected with it, or had recovered from it provided the deeply sampled blood TCRbeta repertoires that made up the dataset. The repertoires were released in a freely available public database meant as a resource for research on the immune response to SARS-CoV-2. Samples were obtained from the ongoing ImmuneRACE study (first 160 participants) and from 1,000 to 1,500 subjects provided by 6 global collaborators. The sample metadata nearly always contained a de-identified subject ID, COVID-19 status, age in years and sex. Where HLA class I and class II types were available, the types were taken from metadata supplied by the sample provider, not from assay-based typing.

Whole blood was collected in K2EDTA tubes by collaborating institutions according to the institutions' own protocols. For TCRbeta analysis, collaborators shipped samples in one of three forms: frozen whole blood, isolated PBMCs, or DNA extracted from either of those sample types. Study-level results and caveats: The amount of clinical and demographic metadata varied by source and participant and was provided uncurated.

TCRbeta CDR3 regions were amplified from genomic DNA by means of the immunoSEQ Assay, a bias-controlled multiplex PCR. Regarding the original processing steps: The number of nucleated cells in each sample was estimated by amplification of reference gene primers within the assay. Sequence reads were collapsed and filtered to measure the absolute abundance of every unique TCRbeta CDR3 rearrangement. Productive Simpson clonality was computed per sample as the square root of Simpson's diversity index over productive rearrangements. TCRdb's version of the immuneACCESS table is confined to in-frame rearrangements and falls short of the full clone set. An unresolved V gene accounts for under half of the shortfall where checked; the remainder is of unknown origin. For V, J and clone size, that table is used; D and trimming come from the DNA. The sample contains 100,000 to 150,000 clones, approximately 80% of them found a single time. The ten largest clones add up to 12% of the sample.

The germline ends are 11 bases apart after V is trimmed by 2 bases and J by 10 bases. The CDR3 sequence holds 13 residues, the cysteine and phenylalanine included. Solely the CDR3 DNA is kept, with 39 bases framed from the first base. According to the germline V gene, CDR1 reads MGHRA and CDR2 reads YSYEKL. Sample: peripheral blood. The chain is encoded by TRBV4-1 joined to TRBJ1-4, with the D segment identity uncertain. This TCR was sampled from a woman in her sixties with acute or convalescent COVID-19. The CDR3 region has the sequence CASSQTLPGKLFF. The nucleotides are TGCGCCAGCAGCCAAACCCTTCCGGGAAAACTGTTTTTT.